Following are 12 T cell receptor beta chains from one sample sequenced in a study of graft-versus-host responses after intestinal transplantation. Produced via immunoSEQ multiplex PCR; TCRdb's table is partial and in-frame only. Seen here are roughly 60,000 clones, around 90% observed once, and the top ten hold roughly 1.7%. The sample here was PBMCs, taken 26 days after transplant. The receptors come from a human patient who received an intestinal transplant, so some T cells may come from the graft donor.

CDR3: CASNRGREWDQPQHF. Here the CDR3 DNA reads TGTGCCAGCAACAGGGGCAGGGAATGGGATCAGCCCCAGCATTTT. The rearrangement links TRBV28 to TRBJ1-5, with 7 bases fitting TRBD1. The CDR3 runs to 15 residues. The trim removed 7 bases at V and 5 bases at J, leaving 11 bases unmatched. Germline-derived CDR1 and CDR2 are MDHEN and SYDVKM. The full variable domain, with the rest looked up from reference TRBV28 and TRBJ1-5, is DVKVTQSSRYLVKRTGEKVFLECVQDMDHENMFWYRQDPGLGLRLIYFSYDVKMKEKGDIPEGYSVSREKKERFSLILESASTNQTSMYLCASNRGREWDQPQHFGDGTRLSIL.

V and J are TRBV6-6 and TRBJ1-1; D not resolved. Trimming pared 2 bases from V and 5 bases from J, leaving 12 bases between. Germline V gene sequence: CDR1 MNHNY, CDR2 SVGAGI (reference sequence). The CDR3 spans 14 residues. The CDR3 loop reads CASSYGVAGTEAFF. CDR3 in DNA: TGTGCCAGCAGTTACGGTGTTGCAGGAACTGAAGCTTTCTTT.

Only a few counts were recorded for this clone. V is TRBV4-3 and J is TRBJ2-6; tentatively, D is TRBD1 (6 bases). The CDR3 is 16 amino acids. Germline V CDR1 and CDR2: LGHNA, YSLEER. The ends were cut back, 0 bases at V and 4 bases at J, with 10 bases in the middle. CDR3 sequence (DNA): TGCGCCAGCAGCCAAGATGTGGGGACAGGGGCCAACGTCCTGACTTTC. Encoded protein: CASSQDVGTGANVLTF.

The gene calls are TRBV6-1 and TRBJ1-2; the match to TRBD1 covers 9 bases. The CDR3 runs to 15 residues. CDR1 MNHNS and CDR2 SASEGT come from the germline V gene. J gave up 5 bases and V 2 bases, and 6 bases lay outside the gene matches. The CDR3 DNA follows: TGTGCCAGCAGTGAACTGACAGGGGGGGGGTATGGCTACACCTTC. Its protein product is CASSELTGGGYGYTF.

V usage is TRBV18 and J usage is TRBJ2-7, with TRBD2 matching over 9 bases. After removal of 3 bases from V and 5 bases from J, the junction contained 11 bases not matched to a gene. The CDR3 sequence is 16 residues long. Germline V CDR1 and CDR2: KGHSH, LQKENI. The CDR3 DNA reads TGTGCCAGCTCACCCCGGATAGCGGGAGTCGGCGACGAGCAGTACTTC. This gives the protein CASSPRIAGVGDEQYF. Supplemented by reference TRBV18 and TRBJ2-7, the full variable domain reads NAGVMQNPRHLVRRRGQEARLRCSPMKGHSHVYWYRQLPEEGLKFMVYLQKENIIDESGMPKERFSAEFPKEGPSILRIQQVVRGDSAAYFCASSPRIAGVGDEQYFGPGTRLTVT.

The chain employs TRBV5-4 and TRBJ2-7; 10 nucleotides align to TRBD2. Germline trimming cut 2 bases from V and 6 bases from J; bases unmatched to any gene: 11. CDR1 and CDR2 from the germline V gene are SGHNT and YYREEE (reference sequence). The CDR3 extends over 16 amino acids. The CDR3 spells CASSFKKLAGGGEQYF. The CDR3 DNA reads TGTGCCAGCAGCTTCAAAAAGTTAGCGGGAGGAGGCGAGCAGTACTTC. Full variable domain (missing parts from reference TRBV5-4 and TRBJ2-7): ETGVTQSPTHLIKTRGQQVTLRCSSQSGHNTVSWYQQALGQGPQFIFQYYREEENGRGNFPPRFSGLQFPNYSSELNVNALELDDSALYLCASSFKKLAGGGEQYFGPGTRLTVT.

The chain couples TRBV5-5 to TRBJ1-5; the D is unclear. The V and J ends lost 5 bases and 3 bases respectively, with 9 bases between them. The CDR3 runs to 13 residues. Germline V gene lookup returns CDR1 SGHKS and CDR2 YYEKEE (reference sequence). DNA of the CDR3: TGTGCCAGCAGTTCGCGGGACAATCAGCCCCAGCATTTT. Translation: CASSSRDNQPQHF.

The gene calls are TRBV27 and TRBJ1-2; D not certain. Trimming stripped 5 bases from V and 1 base from J, with 11 bases between. The CDR3 sequence is 14 residues long. CDR1 is MNHEY and CDR2 is SMNVEV in the germline V gene (reference sequence). The CDR3 DNA reads TGTGCCAGCAGTCCGACAAAGTTTAACTATGGCTACACCTTC. Protein sequence: CASSPTKFNYGYTF.

This rearrangement joins TRBV19 to TRBJ1-1; D is undetermined. Germline CDR1 reads LNHDA; CDR2 reads SQIVND (reference sequence). Trimming removed 0 bases at V and 1 base at J, with 9 bases between. This CDR3 is built from 15 residues. The CDR3 here is CASSIDLTANTEAFF. The CDR3 coding sequence is TGTGCCAGTAGTATAGATCTAACAGCGAACACTGAAGCTTTCTTT.

The chain has TRBV28 and TRBJ1-4, with D possibly matching TRBD1 (6 bases). Germline assignment: CDR1 MDHEN and CDR2 SYDVKM. This CDR3 region has 15 residues. Trimming stripped 3 bases from V and 8 bases from J, with 16 bases between. The CDR3: CASSLVSGAVEKLFF. In nucleotides, the CDR3 is TGTGCCAGCAGTTTGGTGTCAGGGGCGGTGGAAAAACTGTTTTTT.

This chain uses TRBV10-3 with TRBJ2-5, with D perhaps TRBD1 (7 bases). The V gene lost 4 bases and the J gene lost 1 base, with 10 bases spanning the gap. Looked up from germline, CDR1 is ENHRY and CDR2 is SYGVKD. The CDR3 is 14 amino acids. This CDR3 reads CAISGQGGQETQYF. The CDR3 DNA sequence: TGTGCCATCAGTGGACAGGGAGGCCAAGAGACCCAGTACTTC.

J is TRBJ1-5 and V is TRBV28; 7 positions match TRBD1. The V gene end was trimmed by 7 bases and the J gene end by 6 bases; junction bases not matched to a gene: 15. From germline, CDR1 is MDHEN and CDR2 SYDVKM. The CDR3 extends over 16 amino acids. The CDR3 nucleotides are TGTGCCAGCACCTCCCGCCGCGGGGACAGAGGTCAGCCCCAGCATTTT. Translation: CASTSRRGDRGQPQHF.